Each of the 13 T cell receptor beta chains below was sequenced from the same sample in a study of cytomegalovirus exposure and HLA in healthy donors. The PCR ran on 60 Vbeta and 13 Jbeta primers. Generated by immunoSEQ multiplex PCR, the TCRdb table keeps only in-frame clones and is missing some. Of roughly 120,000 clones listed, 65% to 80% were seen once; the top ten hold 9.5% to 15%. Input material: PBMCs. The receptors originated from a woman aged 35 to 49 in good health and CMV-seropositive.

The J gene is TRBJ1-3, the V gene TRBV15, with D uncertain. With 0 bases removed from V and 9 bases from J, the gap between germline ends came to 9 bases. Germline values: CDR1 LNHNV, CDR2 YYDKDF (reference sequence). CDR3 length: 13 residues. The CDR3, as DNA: TGTGCCACCAGCAGAGATTTGGCTAGCACCATATATTTT. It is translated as CATSRDLASTIYF.

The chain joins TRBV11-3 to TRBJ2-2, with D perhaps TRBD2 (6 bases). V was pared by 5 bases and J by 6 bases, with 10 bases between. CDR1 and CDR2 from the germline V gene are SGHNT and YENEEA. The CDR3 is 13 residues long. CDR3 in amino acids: CASSPWGAGELFF. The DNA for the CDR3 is TGTGCCAGCAGCCCCTGGGGGGCCGGGGAGCTGTTTTTT.

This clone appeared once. CDR3: CASSHPWRELADTQYF. The CDR3 nucleotides are TGTGCCAGCAGCCACCCCTGGCGGGAGTTGGCAGATACGCAGTATTTT. This chain joins TRBV14 and TRBJ2-3; 7 nucleotides align to TRBD2. This CDR3 is built from 16 residues. Germline V gives CDR1 SGHDN, CDR2 FVKESK. Trimming at V came to 3 bases and at J to 4 bases, leaving 10 bases not matched to a gene.

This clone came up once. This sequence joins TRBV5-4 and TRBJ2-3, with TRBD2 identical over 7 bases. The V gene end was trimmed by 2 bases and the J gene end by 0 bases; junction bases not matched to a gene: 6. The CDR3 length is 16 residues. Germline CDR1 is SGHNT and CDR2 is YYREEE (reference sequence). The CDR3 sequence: CASSFRRGGSTDTQYF. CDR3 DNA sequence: TGTGCCAGCAGCTTTAGGCGCGGGGGAAGCACAGATACGCAGTATTTT.

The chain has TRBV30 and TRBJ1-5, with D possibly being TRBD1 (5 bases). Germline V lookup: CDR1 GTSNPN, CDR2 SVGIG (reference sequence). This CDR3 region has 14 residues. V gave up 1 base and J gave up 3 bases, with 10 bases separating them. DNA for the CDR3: TGTGCCTGGAGTGAAACAGGCCACAATCAGCCCCAGCATTTT. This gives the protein CAWSETGHNQPQHF.

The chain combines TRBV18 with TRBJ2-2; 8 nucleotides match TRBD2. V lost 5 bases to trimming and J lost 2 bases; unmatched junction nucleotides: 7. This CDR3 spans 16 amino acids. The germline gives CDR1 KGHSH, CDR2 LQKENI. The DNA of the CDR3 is TGTGCCAGCTCAGGACTAGCAGGTGATAACACCGGGGAGCTGTTTTTT. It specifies CASSGLAGDNTGELFF.

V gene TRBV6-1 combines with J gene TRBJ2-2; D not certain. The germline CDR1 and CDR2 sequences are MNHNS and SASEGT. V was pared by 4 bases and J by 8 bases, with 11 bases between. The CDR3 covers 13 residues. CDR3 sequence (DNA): TGTGCCAGCAGTGCCGTGGTAGAAGGGGAGCTGTTTTTT. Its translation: CASSAVVEGELFF.

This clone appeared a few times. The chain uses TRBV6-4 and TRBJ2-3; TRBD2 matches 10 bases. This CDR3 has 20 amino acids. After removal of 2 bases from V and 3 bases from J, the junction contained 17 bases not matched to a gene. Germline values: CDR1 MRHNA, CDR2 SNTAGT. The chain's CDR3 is CASSDPTRLGVAGGTDTQYF. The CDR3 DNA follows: TGTGCCAGCAGTGACCCGACCAGACTTGGGGTAGCGGGAGGTACAGATACGCAGTATTTT.

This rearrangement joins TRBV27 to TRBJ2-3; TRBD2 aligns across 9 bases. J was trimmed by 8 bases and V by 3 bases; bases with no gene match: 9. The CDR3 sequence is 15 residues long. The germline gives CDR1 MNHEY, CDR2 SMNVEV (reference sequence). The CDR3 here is CASSFLLAGRGTQYF. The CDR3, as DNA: TGTGCCAGCAGTTTTCTGCTAGCGGGACGGGGTACGCAGTATTTT.

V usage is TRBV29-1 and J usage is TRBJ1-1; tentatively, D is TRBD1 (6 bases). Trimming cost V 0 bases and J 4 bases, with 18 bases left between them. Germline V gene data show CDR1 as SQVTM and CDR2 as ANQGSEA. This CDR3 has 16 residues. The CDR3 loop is CSVEDTTGFRFTEAFF. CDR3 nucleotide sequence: TGCAGCGTTGAAGACACCACAGGGTTCCGGTTCACTGAAGCTTTCTTT.

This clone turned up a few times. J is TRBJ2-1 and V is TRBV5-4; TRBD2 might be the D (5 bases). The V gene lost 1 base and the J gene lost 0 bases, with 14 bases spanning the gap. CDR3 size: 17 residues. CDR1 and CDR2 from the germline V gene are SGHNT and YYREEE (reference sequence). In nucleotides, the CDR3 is TGTGCCAGCAGCTTGAGTATTAGGACTCACTCCTACAATGAGCAGTTCTTC. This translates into CASSLSIRTHSYNEQFF.

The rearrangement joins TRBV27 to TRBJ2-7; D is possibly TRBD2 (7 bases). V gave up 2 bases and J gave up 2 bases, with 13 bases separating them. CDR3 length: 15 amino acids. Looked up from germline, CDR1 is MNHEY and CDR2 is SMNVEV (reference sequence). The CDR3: CASSLGAGQTYEQYF. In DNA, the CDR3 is TGTGCCAGCAGTTTAGGAGCGGGACAAACCTACGAGCAGTACTTC.

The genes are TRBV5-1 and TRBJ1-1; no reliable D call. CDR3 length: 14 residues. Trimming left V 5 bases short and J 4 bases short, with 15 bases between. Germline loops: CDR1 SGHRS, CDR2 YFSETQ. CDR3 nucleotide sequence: TGCGCCAGCAGAGAGTCGCCGACGGGCACTGAAGCTTTCTTT. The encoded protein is CASRESPTGTEAFF.